Following are 25 T cell receptor beta chains from one sample sequenced in a study of blood T cell repertoires in COVID-19. Some clones are missing from TCRdb's copy, which holds only in-frame ones; the method was immunoSEQ multiplex PCR. The sample holds 200,000 to 300,000 clones; about 87% are singletons and the top ten take approximately 3.8%. Sequencing was carried out using peripheral blood. These receptors were taken from a man aged 60 to 75 who had recovered from COVID-19.

The chain joins TRBV29-1 to TRBJ1-2, with 11 bases lining up with TRBD1. The CDR3 is 14 amino acids. V was pared by 6 bases and J by 4 bases, with 7 bases of the junction left unmatched. In germline, CDR1 is SQVTM, CDR2 ANQGSEA. The CDR3: CSVDGQGAGYGYTF. The CDR3 region has the DNA TGCAGCGTGGACGGACAGGGGGCGGGCTATGGCTACACCTTC.

The chain carries TRBV7-9 and TRBJ2-3; TRBD2 is a possible D gene (7 bases). Trimming shortened V by 6 bases and J by 4 bases, and 17 bases separated the two germline ends. Germline V gene sequence: CDR1 SEHNR, CDR2 FQNEAQ (reference sequence). The CDR3 contains 15 residues. In nucleotides, the CDR3 is TGTGCCAGCAGTTCCTGGGCGGGGGCCCCAGATACGCAGTATTTT. Its protein product is CASSSWAGAPDTQYF.

The chain uses TRBV10-3 and TRBJ2-3, with 9 positions matching TRBD2. The germline V gene encodes CDR1 ENHRY and CDR2 SYGVKD. V lost 0 bases and J lost 6; bases outside the gene matches: 4. The CDR3 consists of 15 residues. CDR3 sequence reads: CAISESAGGEDTQYF. The CDR3 nucleotides read TGTGCCATCAGTGAGTCGGCGGGGGGGGAGGATACGCAGTATTTT.

The rearrangement joins TRBV5-5 to TRBJ2-7; 7 nucleotides match TRBD2. CDR1 and CDR2 from the germline V gene are SGHKS and YYEKEE (reference sequence). The CDR3 is 17 amino acids. Trimming at V came to 1 base and at J to 2 bases, leaving 12 bases not matched to a gene. Here the CDR3 reads CASSLSGVSGATYEQYF. The DNA for the CDR3 is TGTGCCAGCAGCTTGTCGGGCGTCAGCGGGGCGACCTACGAGCAGTACTTC. The full variable domain, with the rest looked up from reference TRBV5-5 and TRBJ2-7, is DAGVTQSPTHLIKTRGQQVTLRCSPISGHKSVSWYQQVLGQGPQFIFQYYEKEERGRGNFPDRFSARQFPNYSSELNVNALLLGDSALYLCASSLSGVSGATYEQYFGPGTRLTVT.

The chain couples TRBV6-6 to TRBJ1-5; TRBD1 is a possible D gene (6 bases). Germline V CDR1 and CDR2: MNHNY, SVGAGI (reference sequence). The CDR3 runs 14 residues. With 5 bases removed from V and 6 bases from J, the gap between germline ends came to 14 bases. The CDR3 region has the DNA TGTGCCAGCAGTCCGGGGGGCGCGGGTCAGCCCCAGCATTTT. Its protein product is CASSPGGAGQPQHF.

This chain joins TRBV6-5 and TRBJ2-7; maybe TRBD1 (5 bases). Germline CDR1 reads MNHEY; CDR2 reads SVGAGI. The V and J ends lost 2 bases and 1 base respectively, with 9 bases between them. This CDR3 has 14 amino acids. The CDR3 loop reads CASSYGRASYEQYF. As DNA, the CDR3 is TGTGCCAGCAGTTACGGCAGGGCATCCTACGAGCAGTACTTC.

CDR3 sequence (DNA): TGTGCCTGGACGACAGGGGTTTACGAGCAGTACTTC. Protein product: CAWTTGVYEQYF. The chain uses TRBV30 and TRBJ2-7; 8 bases line up with TRBD1. V lost 4 bases and J lost 4; bases outside the gene matches: 3. The CDR3 runs 12 residues. Germline V gene lookup returns CDR1 GTSNPN and CDR2 SVGIG (reference sequence).

The chain is built from TRBV6-5 and TRBJ1-2, with unresolved D. Trimming pared 0 bases from V and 8 bases from J, leaving 10 bases between. Germline CDR1 is MNHEY and CDR2 is SVGAGI. The CDR3 covers 13 residues. CDR3 residues: CASSYSWGDGYTF. CDR3 coding DNA: TGTGCCAGCAGTTACTCGTGGGGAGACGGCTACACCTTC.

The gene calls are TRBV9 and TRBJ2-5, with D hard to call. The CDR3 loop spans 15 amino acids. Germline V gene lookup returns CDR1 SGDLS and CDR2 YYNGEE. Trimming removed 0 bases at V and 5 bases at J, with 14 bases between. For the CDR3, the DNA is TGTGCCAGCAGCGTAGGACCGGGTATTTCGGAGACCCAGTACTTC. Amino acid sequence: CASSVGPGISETQYF. The variable domain in full, with the rest retrieved from reference TRBV9 and TRBJ2-5, is DSGVTQTPKHLITATGQRVTLRCSPRSGDLSVYWYQQSLDQGLQFLIQYYNGEERAKGNILERFSAQQFPDLHSELNLSSLELGDSALYFCASSVGPGISETQYFGPGTRLLVL.

The CDR3 bases are TGTGCCAGCAGCCCTGGACAGGGCTATGGGGAGACCCAGTACTTC. It encodes CASSPGQGYGETQYF. This chain uses TRBV6-6 with TRBJ2-5, with TRBD1 identical over 8 bases. The V and J ends lost 6 bases and 5 bases, in that order; junction bases with no gene match: 11. Germline CDR1 reads MNHNY; CDR2 reads SVGAGI (reference sequence). The CDR3 extends over 15 amino acids.

CDR3 nucleotide sequence: TGTGCCATCAGTGAATTTGAGGCGAATGAGCAGTTCTTC. The encoded protein is CAISEFEANEQFF. The rearrangement links TRBV10-3 to TRBJ2-1; D gene ambiguous. The germline gives CDR1 ENHRY, CDR2 SYGVKD. The CDR3 is made up of 13 amino acids. V lost 3 bases and J lost 7, with 10 bases in between.

The CDR3 sequence is CSVGRTGYEQYF. The CDR3 DNA is TGCAGCGTTGGGAGGACAGGGTACGAGCAGTACTTC. This chain uses TRBV29-1 with TRBJ2-7; 8 positions match TRBD1. The junction had 3 bases not matched to a gene; V was cut back by 4 bases and J by 4 bases. The CDR3 is 12 residues long. Germline values: CDR1 SQVTM, CDR2 ANQGSEA.

Comments on this clone: Other DNA sequences in this sample translate to the same CDR3. This chain joins TRBV19 and TRBJ1-4; 9 bases are a match to TRBD1. Looked up from germline, CDR1 is LNHDA and CDR2 is SQIVND (reference sequence). This CDR3 has 14 residues. Unmatched junction bases numbered 4, after V lost 10 bases and J lost 1 base. CDR3 sequence (DNA): TGTGCCACCCTGGACAGGGGAACTAATGAAAAACTGTTTTTT. Translated: CATLDRGTNEKLFF. The complete variable domain, with remaining parts taken from reference TRBV19 and TRBJ1-4, reads DGGITQSPKYLFRKEGQNVTLSCEQNLNHDAMYWYRQDPGQGLRLIYYSQIVNDFQKGDIAEGYSVSREKKESFPLTVTSAQKNPTAFYLCATLDRGTNEKLFFGSGTQLSVL.

The chain has TRBV7-2 and TRBJ2-5; TRBD1 agrees at 8 bases. The CDR3 consists of 14 residues. The V gene end was trimmed by 4 bases and the J gene end by 2 bases; junction bases not matched to a gene: 3. Germline assignment: CDR1 SGHTA and CDR2 FQGNSA. CDR3 residues: CASSSWTGQETQYF. In DNA form, the CDR3 reads TGTGCCAGCAGCTCGTGGACAGGGCAAGAGACCCAGTACTTC.

The chain recombines TRBV20-1 with TRBJ2-1; 11 nucleotides match TRBD2. The CDR3 spans 13 residues. The trim removed 3 bases at V and 13 bases at J, leaving 8 bases unmatched. Germline V lookup: CDR1 DFQATT, CDR2 SNEGSKA (reference sequence). The CDR3 DNA reads as TGCAGTGCTAGTGGCCTAGCGGGGGGCCGTCAGTTCTTC. Translating gives CSASGLAGGRQFF.

The chain has TRBV7-9 and TRBJ1-2; a possible D gene is TRBD1 (6 bases). With 1 base removed from V and 5 bases from J, the gap between germline ends came to 20 bases. The length of the CDR3 is 17 residues. The germline V gene encodes CDR1 SEHNR and CDR2 FQNEAQ (reference sequence). The CDR3 sequence is CASSLGSAGAELYGYTF. For the CDR3, the DNA is TGTGCCAGCAGCTTAGGAAGCGCGGGGGCGGAACTTTATGGCTACACCTTC.

The genes are TRBV18 and TRBJ2-3, with a weak D call TRBD2 (7 bases). This CDR3 region has 17 residues. The V gene's germline CDR1 is KGHSH and CDR2 LQKENI. V was clipped by 3 bases and J by 1 base, with 17 bases between them. The CDR3 coding sequence is TGTGCCAGCTCACCTTCTGTTGCGGGGGCCGGCACAGATACGCAGTATTTT. Its protein product is CASSPSVAGAGTDTQYF.

The chain links TRBV5-5 to TRBJ2-5; TRBD2 might be the D (5 bases). The CDR3 sequence is 14 residues long. Per the germline V gene, CDR1 is SGHKS and CDR2 is YYEKEE (reference sequence). V shed 6 bases and J shed 5 bases, with 17 bases lying between them. DNA of the CDR3: TGTGCCAGCACCCTCTCTGGGAGTATGGAGACCCAGTACTTC. This sequence encodes CASTLSGSMETQYF.

The chain recombines TRBV6-5 with TRBJ1-2; 9 bases match TRBD1. Germline lookup yields CDR1 MNHEY and CDR2 SVGAGI. The CDR3 totals 14 residues. Losses at the gene ends were 7 bases for V and 6 bases for J; bases not matched to a gene: 9. CDR3 protein: CASMGTGRGHGYTF. Written as DNA, the CDR3 is TGTGCCAGCATGGGGACAGGGCGTGGGCATGGCTACACCTTC.

The V and J genes are TRBV7-6 and TRBJ1-1, with a tentative D call TRBD1 (6 bases). Germline lookup yields CDR1 SGHVS and CDR2 FNYEAQ. The V gene lost 5 bases and the J gene lost 11 bases, with 21 bases spanning the gap. The CDR3 loop spans 14 amino acids. The CDR3 DNA reads as TGTGCCAGCAGCCCCCCCGGGACATCTCACACTGCTTTCTTT. Translation: CASSPPGTSHTAFF.

J is TRBJ1-2 and V is TRBV4-2; no clear D. The length of the CDR3 is 13 residues. The V gene lost 4 bases and the J gene lost 4 bases, with 10 bases spanning the gap. The germline V gene encodes CDR1 LGHNA and CDR2 YNFKEQ. CDR3 sequence reads: CASSLPVLYGYTF. The CDR3 nucleotides are TGTGCCAGCAGCCTCCCAGTTCTCTATGGCTACACCTTC.

The rearrangement joins TRBV2 to TRBJ1-1; 8 positions agree with TRBD1. Germline V lookup: CDR1 SNHLY, CDR2 FYNNEI. J was trimmed by 6 bases and V by 6 bases; bases with no gene match: 6. This CDR3 has 13 residues. The CDR3 sequence is CASRPDRVPEAFF. CDR3 DNA sequence: TGTGCCAGCAGGCCGGACAGGGTCCCTGAAGCTTTCTTT. Looking up the rest from reference TRBV2 and TRBJ1-1 gives the full variable domain: EPEVTQTPSHQVTQMGQEVILRCVPISNHLYFYWYRQILGQKVEFLVSFYNNEISEKSEIFDDQFSVERPDGSNFTLKIRSTKLEDSAMYFCASRPDRVPEAFFGQGTRLTVV.

The chain combines TRBV6-4 with TRBJ1-1, with 9 bases identical to TRBD1. CDR1 MRHNA and CDR2 SNTAGT come from the germline V gene. Losses at the gene ends were 6 bases for V and 3 bases for J; bases not matched to a gene: 2. This CDR3 spans 13 amino acids. CDR3 DNA sequence: TGTGCCAGCAGCGGACAGGGGCACACTGAAGCTTTCTTT. It translates to CASSGQGHTEAFF.

The J gene is TRBJ2-7, the V gene TRBV19; D unclear. The CDR3 contains 12 residues. V was shortened by 5 bases and J by 2 bases, with 7 bases between the two germline ends. Per the germline V gene, CDR1 is LNHDA and CDR2 is SQIVND (reference sequence). CDR3 nucleotide sequence: TGTGCCAGTAGTCCTACAGCCTACGAGCAGTACTTC. Translated: CASSPTAYEQYF.

The rearrangement uses TRBV7-2 and TRBJ2-1; 7 nucleotides match TRBD2. The junction had 5 bases not matched to a gene; V was cut back by 3 bases and J by 0 bases. CDR3 size: 16 residues. Germline lookup yields CDR1 SGHTA and CDR2 FQGNSA. The CDR3 DNA sequence: TGTGCCAGCAGCTTGGAGCGGGGACTCTCCTACAATGAGCAGTTCTTC. Its protein product is CASSLERGLSYNEQFF.